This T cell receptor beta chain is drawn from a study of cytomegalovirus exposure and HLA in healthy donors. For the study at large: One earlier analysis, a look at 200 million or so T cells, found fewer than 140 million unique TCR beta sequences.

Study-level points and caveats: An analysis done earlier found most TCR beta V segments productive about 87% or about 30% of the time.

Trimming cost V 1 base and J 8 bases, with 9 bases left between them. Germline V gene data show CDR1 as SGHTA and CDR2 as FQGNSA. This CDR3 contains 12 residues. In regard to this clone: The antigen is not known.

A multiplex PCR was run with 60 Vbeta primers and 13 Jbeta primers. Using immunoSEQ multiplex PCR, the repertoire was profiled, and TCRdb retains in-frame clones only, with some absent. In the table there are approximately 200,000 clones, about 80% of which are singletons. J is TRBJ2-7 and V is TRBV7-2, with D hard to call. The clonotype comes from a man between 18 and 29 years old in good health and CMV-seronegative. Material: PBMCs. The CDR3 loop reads CASSLGPGKQYF. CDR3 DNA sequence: TGTGCCAGCAGCTTAGGTCCTGGCAAGCAGTACTTC.